Listed below are T cell receptor beta chains from one sample, sequenced in a study of blood T cell repertoires in COVID-19. Some clones are missing from TCRdb's copy, which holds only in-frame ones; the method was immunoSEQ multiplex PCR. The repertoire consists of fewer than 250,000 clones, with around 90% occurring once and the leading ten covering 0.8% to 0.95%. Specimen: peripheral blood. The receptor source for this set is a man younger than 45 with COVID-19, enrolled during active disease. The CDR3 runs from the conserved cysteine through the conserved F or W. The order of the fields is CDR3 DNA, CDR3 protein, V gene, J gene, D gene. D genes are given only for firm matches.

cdr3_nt: TGCGCCAGCAGCACAACCCGACAGGGTGAAGCTTTCTTT
cdr3_aa: CASSTTRQGEAFF
v_call: TRBV5-1
j_call: TRBJ1-1
d_call: TRBD1

cdr3_nt: TGTGCCAGCAGGAGGGACAGAGTGGGAAAAGAGACCCAGTACTTC
cdr3_aa: CASRRDRVGKETQYF
v_call: TRBV6-5
j_call: TRBJ2-5
d_call: TRBD1

cdr3_nt: TGTGCCAGTAGTACGGGGACAGGGGGGGCGTATGGCTACACCTTC
cdr3_aa: CASSTGTGGAYGYTF
v_call: TRBV19
j_call: TRBJ1-2
d_call: TRBD1

cdr3_nt: TGTGCCAGCAGCCCCCACGGCGGTGCTAGCGGGGGAGGTGAGACCCAGTACTTC
cdr3_aa: CASSPHGGASGGGETQYF
v_call: TRBV7-2
j_call: TRBJ2-5
d_call: TRBD2

cdr3_nt: TGTGCCAGCAGCGAGGGATTGAGGGCCGGGAATTCACCCCTCCACTTT
cdr3_aa: CASSEGLRAGNSPLHF
v_call: TRBV9
j_call: TRBJ1-6
d_call: NA

cdr3_nt: TGTGCCAGCAGTAAACGACAGGGTGGTGGTGTTGGTAGCAATCAGCCCCAGCATTTT
cdr3_aa: CASSKRQGGGVGSNQPQHF
v_call: TRBV27
j_call: TRBJ1-5
d_call: TRBD1

cdr3_nt: TGCAGCGCGTACCGGGACTACGAGCAGTACTTC
cdr3_aa: CSAYRDYEQYF
v_call: TRBV29-1
j_call: TRBJ2-7
d_call: NA

cdr3_nt: TGTGCCAGCAGTGATGGGGACATCTTTAATTCACCCCTCCACTTT
cdr3_aa: CASSDGDIFNSPLHF
v_call: TRBV6-1
j_call: TRBJ1-6
d_call: NA

cdr3_nt: TGTGCCAGCAGCCAATCGGACAGGGTTGGAAACACCATATATTTT
cdr3_aa: CASSQSDRVGNTIYF
v_call: TRBV6-5
j_call: TRBJ1-3
d_call: TRBD1

cdr3_nt: TGCGCCAGCAGCCAAGGGACTGTTGGAAACACCATATATTTT
cdr3_aa: CASSQGTVGNTIYF
v_call: TRBV5-1
j_call: TRBJ1-3
d_call: NA